The 28 T cell receptor beta chains below all came from one sample that was sequenced in a study of naive and memory T cell subsets. Both TRBC1 and TRBC2 were covered by a beta constant-region primer of two equimolar oligonucleotides. TCRdb reprocessed the UMI-ligation and nested PCR reads with MiXCR, giving one entry per CDR3 protein. This sample carries more than 35,000 distinct CDR3 sequences, roughly 15% of them seen once, and the ten largest clones take roughly 21%. The sample comprised effector memory CD4+ T cells from blood. Subset noted: effector memory, CD45RA- CD27-. The source is a human donor in good health.

This clonotype was seen only a few times. The genes are TRBV30 and TRBJ1-4; 10 nucleotides line up with TRBD1. V shed 3 bases and J 7 bases; nucleotides not matched to a gene: 8. CDR1 is GTSNPN and CDR2 is SVGIG in the germline V gene (reference sequence). The CDR3 is made up of 15 amino acids. This chain's CDR3 is CAWRVLRTGGEKLFF. Here the CDR3 DNA reads TGTGCCTGGAGGGTCCTCAGGACAGGGGGTGAAAAACTGTTTTTT.

This clonotype was observed a handful of times. The chain has TRBV29-1 and TRBJ2-7, with TRBD2 identical over 9 bases. Trimming took 3 bases from V and 6 from J; bases not matched to a gene: 6. CDR1 and CDR2 (germline): SQVTM, ANQGSEA. The CDR3 totals 13 residues. In nucleotides, the CDR3 is TGCAGCGTTGATCGTCTAGCGGGACCCGAGCAGTACTTC. The encoded protein is CSVDRLAGPEQYF.

This clonotype was counted only a few times. V usage is TRBV5-1 and J usage is TRBJ2-7, with D perhaps matching TRBD1 or TRBD2 (6 bases each). CDR1 is SGHRS and CDR2 is YFSETQ in the germline V gene. This CDR3 region has 14 residues. Trimming took 1 base from V and 3 from J, leaving 11 bases between them. The CDR3 is CASSLKGEVYEQYF. DNA of the CDR3: TGCGCCAGCAGCTTGAAGGGGGAGGTCTACGAGCAGTACTTC.

The rearrangement links TRBV7-9 to TRBJ1-4, with 7 bases lining up with TRBD1. The CDR3 has 16 amino acids. Germline CDR1 SEHNR, CDR2 FQNEAQ (reference sequence). V trimming: 5 bases; J trimming: 0 bases; junction bases outside the gene matches: 6. CDR3: CASSPDRLATNEKLFF. CDR3 coding DNA: TGTGCCAGCAGCCCGGACAGGCTTGCAACTAATGAAAAACTGTTTTTT. Combining the CDR3 with reference TRBV7-9 and TRBJ1-4 gives the whole variable domain DTGVSQNPRHKITKRGQNVTFRCDPISEHNRLYWYRQTLGQGPEFLTYFQNEAQLEKSRLLSDRFSAERPKGSFSTLEIQRTEQGDSAMYLCASSPDRLATNEKLFFGSGTQLSVL.

V is TRBV7-8 and J is TRBJ1-1, with a tentative D call TRBD1 (5 bases). Germline V gene data show CDR1 as SGHVS and CDR2 as FQNEAQ. V was trimmed by 3 bases and J by 4 bases, leaving 12 bases between them. The CDR3 runs to 14 residues. DNA for the CDR3: TGTGCCAGCAGCTTTAGCGGACAAATCACTGAAGCTTTCTTT. Amino acids: CASSFSGQITEAFF.

This clonotype was counted at least ten times. The rearrangement links TRBV9 to TRBJ2-1; no clear D gene. The germline V gene has CDR1 SGDLS and CDR2 YYNGEE. There are 12 residues in the CDR3. V was clipped by 1 base and J by 5 bases, with 4 bases between them. The CDR3 here is CASSVMNNEQFF. In nucleotides, the CDR3 is TGTGCCAGCAGCGTAATGAACAATGAGCAGTTCTTC.

This chain connects TRBV24-1 to TRBJ2-1; 9 bases are a match to TRBD2. The germline CDR1 and CDR2 sequences are KGHDR and SFDVKD. The J segment lost 7 bases and the V segment lost 3 bases, leaving 6 bases of the junction unmatched. This CDR3 contains 15 residues. CDR3 sequence: CATSDTSGLHNEQFF. DNA for the CDR3: TGTGCCACCAGTGATACTAGCGGGCTCCATAATGAGCAGTTCTTC.

The chain is built from TRBV10-3 and TRBJ2-1; 9 bases fit TRBD2. J lost 10 bases, V lost 4 bases, and 14 bases had no gene match. This CDR3 is built from 16 residues. CDR1 is ENHRY and CDR2 is SYGVKD in the germline V gene. The CDR3 nucleotides read TGTGCCATCAGTGCCACAGAGATAGCGGGAGCGGGGGAGCAGTTCTTC. It yields the protein CAISATEIAGAGEQFF.

This chain joins TRBV12-3 or TRBV12-4 and TRBJ2-4; tentatively, D is TRBD1 or TRBD2 (6 bases each). This CDR3 contains 16 residues. The ends were cut back, 1 base at V and 2 bases at J, with 12 bases in the middle. CDR3 bases: TGTGCCAGCAGTTTAGAGGGGGGTTTCACCAAAAACATTCAGTACTTC. This encodes CASSLEGGFTKNIQYF.

This clonotype was counted only a few times. The CDR3 region has the DNA TGCAGTGCTAGAGATATGGGCCAATCCGGGAATCAGCCCCAGCATTTT. This translates into CSARDMGQSGNQPQHF. The J gene is TRBJ1-5, the V gene TRBV20-1; D is uncertain. Germline CDR1 DFQATT, CDR2 SNEGSKA (reference sequence). V was clipped by 0 bases and J by 4 bases, with 16 bases between them. CDR3 length equals 16 residues.

The chain has TRBV7-2 and TRBJ1-2; D not resolved. The CDR3 is made up of 14 amino acids. The V gene's germline CDR1 is SGHTA and CDR2 FQGNSA. Trimming took 3 bases from V and 8 from J, leaving 16 bases between them. The CDR3 spells CASSFGGSQYGYTF. The CDR3 nucleotides read TGTGCCAGCAGCTTCGGAGGAAGTCAATACGGCTACACCTTC.

The chain combines TRBV2 with TRBJ1-4; 11 nucleotides align to TRBD1. The germline gives CDR1 SNHLY, CDR2 FYNNEI. This CDR3 comprises 13 residues. V shed 6 bases and J 10 bases; nucleotides not matched to a gene: 4. CDR3 nucleotides: TGTGCCAGCAGGGACAGGGGGCGCGGAAAACTGTTTTTT. This gives the protein CASRDRGRGKLFF.

The rearrangement uses TRBV7-2 and TRBJ2-7; D gene ambiguous. Germline V gives CDR1 SGHTA, CDR2 FQGNSA. The CDR3 has 12 amino acids. The V end was cut by 5 bases, the J end by 2 bases, with 7 bases between. The DNA of the CDR3 is TGTACCAGCAGCCCCGAGACCTACGAGCAGTACTTC. The encoded protein is CTSSPETYEQYF.

This chain uses TRBV5-6 with TRBJ2-2; no firm D call. This CDR3 region has 15 residues. CDR1 is SGHDT and CDR2 is YYEEEE in the germline V gene. V was trimmed by 2 bases and J by 3 bases, leaving 11 bases between them. CDR3 DNA sequence: TGTGCCAGCAGCTTACACCTCACGGACACCGGGGAGCTGTTTTTT. Translating gives CASSLHLTDTGELFF.

This clonotype appeared many times. The V call is TRBV7-8, the J call TRBJ1-4; 7 positions match TRBD1. The length of the CDR3 is 14 residues. Trimming cost V 7 bases and J 4 bases; bases outside gene matches: 6. CDR1 is SGHVS, CDR2 FQNEAQ, per germline. CDR3 bases: TGTGCCAGCACCTACGGGACAGTTAATGAAAAACTGTTTTTT. Encoded protein: CASTYGTVNEKLFF.

At least ten counts were recorded for this clonotype. The chain recombines TRBV10-2 with TRBJ2-7; D is uncertain. V was clipped by 2 bases and J by 8 bases, with 16 bases between them. Germline V lookup: CDR1 WSHSY, CDR2 SAAADI. CDR3 length equals 14 residues. As DNA, the CDR3 is TGCGCCAGCAGTGAGACAAGGCTAGGAACGCAGCAGTACTTC. This gives the protein CASSETRLGTQQYF.

The chain uses TRBV29-1 and TRBJ1-1; D is unclear. The V end was cut by 2 bases, the J end by 4 bases, with 14 bases between. The CDR3 is 14 amino acids. Per germline, CDR1 SQVTM and CDR2 ANQGSEA. The CDR3 loop is CSVEPGYLGTEAFF. For the CDR3, the DNA is TGCAGCGTTGAACCCGGGTACTTGGGCACTGAAGCTTTCTTT. Based on the CDR3 plus reference TRBV29-1 and TRBJ1-1, the full variable domain is SAVISQKPSRDICQRGTSLTIQCQVDSQVTMMFWYRQQPGQSLTLIATANQGSEATYESGFVIDKFPISRPNLTFSTLTVSNMSPEDSSIYLCSVEPGYLGTEAFFGQGTRLTVV.

This clonotype was counted a few times. The chain uses TRBV4-1 and TRBJ2-4; D might be TRBD1 (6 bases). V lost 4 bases to trimming and J lost 0 bases, with 13 bases between them. Germline V lookup: CDR1 MGHRA, CDR2 YSYEKL. The CDR3 extends over 16 amino acids. The CDR3 DNA follows: TGCGCCAGCAGCCCCACAGGGATACTAGCCAAAAACATTCAGTACTTC. It codes for CASSPTGILAKNIQYF.

This clonotype was seen a few times. The chain employs TRBV4-1 and TRBJ2-1; 9 bases map to TRBD1. Germline CDR1 MGHRA, CDR2 YSYEKL. With 4 bases clipped from V and 5 bases from J, the junction kept 9 bases outside the gene matches. The CDR3 sequence is 16 residues long. The CDR3 DNA is TGCGCCAGCAGCCGGCCCGGGCGGGACAGGGACAATGAGCAGTTCTTC. Protein: CASSRPGRDRDNEQFF.

The J gene is TRBJ1-4, the V gene TRBV6-2 or TRBV6-3, with unresolved D. CDR1 is MNHEY, CDR2 SVGEGT, per germline. Between the trimmed V and J ends, which lost 5 bases and 8 bases, there was a span of 12 bases. This CDR3 spans 13 amino acids. The CDR3 DNA sequence: TGTGCCAGCAGTGGACGAGCGGAGGAAAAACTGTTTTTT. Protein sequence: CASSGRAEEKLFF.

The table lists this clonotype with many counts. The chain is built from TRBV7-3 and TRBJ2-7; TRBD1 or TRBD2 may be the D gene (5 bases each). V gave up 4 bases and J gave up 4 bases, with 17 bases separating them. The CDR3 length is 15 residues. Per germline, CDR1 SGHTA and CDR2 FQGTGA. CDR3 nucleotide sequence: TGTGCCAGCAGCTCCCACCGGGACGCTGGTTACGAGCAGTACTTC. Protein product: CASSSHRDAGYEQYF.

The chain has TRBV14 and TRBJ2-7; 7 bases map to TRBD2. CDR1 SGHDN and CDR2 FVKESK come from the germline V gene. J lost 7 bases, V lost 7 bases, and 13 bases had no gene match. This CDR3 is built from 14 residues. CDR3: CASISLAAYLEQYF. CDR3 nucleotide sequence: TGTGCCAGCATAAGTCTAGCGGCCTACCTGGAGCAGTACTTC.

This clonotype was detected only a few times. CDR3 loop: CATTLSGSYGYTF. DNA of the CDR3: TGTGCCACCACTCTCTCAGGCTCCTATGGCTACACCTTC. The chain is built from TRBV24-1 and TRBJ1-2; D is unresolved. The CDR3 length is 13 residues. Trimming pared 8 bases from V and 4 bases from J, leaving 13 bases between. The V gene's germline CDR1 is KGHDR and CDR2 SFDVKD.

This clonotype is labeled as medium-sized. J is TRBJ2-1 and V is TRBV6-2 or TRBV6-3; D call uncertain. From germline, CDR1 is MNHEY and CDR2 SVGEGT. There are 14 residues in the CDR3. V was trimmed by 8 bases and J by 7 bases, leaving 18 bases between them. The CDR3 region has the DNA TGTGCCAGCTCACTCAGTGGCCCCCGGAATGAGCAGTTCTTC. Its translation: CASSLSGPRNEQFF.

The chain uses TRBV4-2 and TRBJ2-5, with TRBD2 identical over 13 bases. CDR1 LGHNA and CDR2 YNFKEQ come from the germline V gene. The CDR3 consists of 19 residues. V was pared by 1 base and J by 5 bases, with 13 bases of the junction left unmatched. This chain's CDR3 is CASSQGTSGSEVIRETQYF. In nucleotides, the CDR3 is TGTGCCAGCAGCCAAGGGACTAGCGGGAGTGAGGTTATCCGGGAGACCCAGTACTTC.

This chain connects TRBV4-1 to TRBJ2-3; the match to TRBD2 covers 7 bases. The CDR3 is 15 residues long. The germline CDR1 and CDR2 sequences are MGHRA and YSYEKL. With 5 bases clipped from V and 2 bases from J, the junction kept 7 bases outside the gene matches. The CDR3 loop reads CASSGLAEFTDTQYF. For the CDR3, the DNA is TGCGCCAGCAGCGGCCTAGCGGAGTTCACAGATACGCAGTATTTT.

This clonotype was seen more than once but under ten times. V usage is TRBV5-1 and J usage is TRBJ1-1, with TRBD1 matching 7 bases. V gave up 4 bases and J gave up 2 bases; unmatched junction bases: 11. The CDR3 totals 16 residues. Looked up from germline, CDR1 is SGHRS and CDR2 is YFSETQ. In nucleotides, the CDR3 is TGCGCCAGCAGCGTAAGCCCCTCAGGGGGAAACACTGAAGCTTTCTTT. Protein: CASSVSPSGGNTEAFF.

There are many counts of this clonotype. This sequence joins TRBV7-9 and TRBJ2-1; 8 bases are a match to TRBD2. The ends lost 1 base at V and 8 bases at J; junction bases unmatched: 10. The CDR3 sequence is 16 residues long. From germline, CDR1 is SEHNR and CDR2 FQNEAQ (reference sequence). The CDR3 protein is CASSLVSFSGKDEQFF. For the CDR3, the DNA is TGTGCCAGCAGCTTAGTTTCGTTTAGCGGGAAGGATGAGCAGTTCTTC. The variable domain in full, with the rest retrieved from reference TRBV7-9 and TRBJ2-1, is DTGVSQNPRHKITKRGQNVTFRCDPISEHNRLYWYRQTLGQGPEFLTYFQNEAQLEKSRLLSDRFSAERPKGSFSTLEIQRTEQGDSAMYLCASSLVSFSGKDEQFFGPGTRLTVL.